This T cell receptor (beta chain) was captured by sequencing in a study of T cells in tuberculosis. The sample's time point: new active TB diagnosis, blood taken before or within 7 days of starting treatment. Produced via immunoSEQ multiplex PCR; TCRdb's table is partial and in-frame only. In the table there are approximately 46,000 clones, more than 90% of which are singletons. The sequence derives from an adult with tuberculosis. This specimen consisted of PBMCs, obtained at tuberculosis diagnosis.

DNA for the CDR3: TGTGCCAGCAGCTCAACAGGTCCCCCAGGAGCTTTCTTT. The encoded protein is CASSSTGPPGAFF. The chain is built from TRBV5-8 and TRBJ1-1, with a weak D call TRBD1 (5 bases). The length of the CDR3 is 13 residues. Trimming pared 3 bases from V and 10 bases from J, leaving 16 bases between. Germline loops: CDR1 SGHTS, CDR2 YDEGEE.